The 32 T cell receptor beta chains below all came from one sample that was sequenced in a study of cytomegalovirus exposure and HLA in healthy donors. TCRdb's copy holds only in-frame clones and misses some; the assay was immunoSEQ multiplex PCR. The sample consists of some 180,000 clones, approximately 89% of them appearing once. Sequenced: PBMCs. The receptor set was obtained from a young man in good health and CMV-seropositive.

V is TRBV7-3 and J is TRBJ2-5; TRBD1 aligns across 8 bases. J was trimmed by 4 bases and V by 2 bases; bases with no gene match: 6. The CDR3 extends over 15 amino acids. CDR1 is SGHTA and CDR2 is FQGTGA in the germline V gene. CDR3 DNA: TGTGCCAGCAGCTTACGCCGGACAGGGACAGAGACCCAGTACTTC. Its translation is CASSLRRTGTETQYF. The full variable domain, completed using reference TRBV7-3 and TRBJ2-5, is GAGVSQTPSNKVTEKGKYVELRCDPISGHTALYWYRQSLGQGPEFLIYFQGTGAADDSGLPNDRFFAVRPEGSVSTLKIQRTERGDSAVYLCASSLRRTGTETQYFGPGTRLLVL.

The chain is built from TRBV30 and TRBJ2-3; TRBD2 is a possible D gene (5 bases). The CDR3 has 15 residues. Trimming cost V 1 base and J 1 base, with 12 bases left between them. Germline CDR1 and CDR2: GTSNPN and SVGIG (reference sequence). CDR3 loop: CAWSGWERGTDTQYF. CDR3 nucleotide sequence: TGTGCCTGGAGTGGTTGGGAGAGGGGCACAGATACGCAGTATTTT.

The chain is built from TRBV6-6 and TRBJ1-6, with D tentatively TRBD1 (5 bases). CDR1 and CDR2 (germline): MNHNY, SVGAGI (reference sequence). CDR3 length equals 16 residues. Trimming took off 5 bases at V and 9 bases at J, with 20 bases between the two ends. Here the CDR3 reads CASSTRAPERGSPLHF. The CDR3 bases are TGTGCCAGCAGTACCCGGGCCCCCGAAAGGGGTTCACCCCTCCACTTT.

The V and J genes are TRBV7-7 and TRBJ2-1; TRBD1 matches at 10 bases. Germline CDR1 is SSHAT and CDR2 is FNYEAQ (reference sequence). V lost 5 bases and J lost 5; bases outside the gene matches: 6. The CDR3 runs 15 residues. The CDR3 DNA follows: TGTGCCAGCAGCCGAGACAGGGGGCGTAACAATGAGCAGTTCTTC. Its translation is CASSRDRGRNNEQFF.

V gene TRBV27 combines with J gene TRBJ2-1; TRBD2 matches 10 bases. Germline V gene lookup returns CDR1 MNHEY and CDR2 SMNVEV (reference sequence). The CDR3 has 13 residues. J lost 15 bases, V lost 5 bases, and 10 bases had no gene match. CDR3 residues: CASSRRLAGGLFF. The DNA of the CDR3 is TGTGCCAGCAGTCGTCGACTAGCGGGCGGGTTGTTCTTC.

This clone has a single count. The CDR3 DNA is TGTGCCAGCAGCTCGTCCCCGGGTGAGCAGTACTTC. This sequence encodes CASSSSPGEQYF. This chain uses TRBV7-9 with TRBJ2-7; D not resolved. V was shortened by 4 bases and J by 7 bases, with 11 bases between the two germline ends. Germline V gives CDR1 SEHNR, CDR2 FQNEAQ (reference sequence). This CDR3 region has 12 residues.

The rearrangement joins TRBV28 to TRBJ2-7, with D tentatively TRBD2 (6 bases). Looked up from germline, CDR1 is MDHEN and CDR2 is SYDVKM. The V gene lost 8 bases and the J gene lost 0 bases, with 14 bases spanning the gap. The CDR3 has 14 amino acids. The CDR3 sequence is CASGGTDSSYEQYF. For the CDR3, the DNA is TGTGCCAGCGGGGGGACCGATAGCTCCTACGAGCAGTACTTC.

This rearrangement joins TRBV29-1 to TRBJ1-2, with TRBD1 matching 8 bases. The J segment lost 4 bases and the V segment lost 2 bases, leaving 3 bases of the junction unmatched. Germline V gene sequence: CDR1 SQVTM, CDR2 ANQGSEA. CDR3 length equals 13 residues. The CDR3 loop reads CSVERGQGYGYTF. CDR3 bases: TGCAGCGTTGAACGAGGACAGGGCTATGGCTACACCTTC. Together with reference TRBV29-1 and TRBJ1-2, the CDR3 gives the full variable domain: SAVISQKPSRDICQRGTSLTIQCQVDSQVTMMFWYRQQPGQSLTLIATANQGSEATYESGFVIDKFPISRPNLTFSTLTVSNMSPEDSSIYLCSVERGQGYGYTFGSGTRLTVV.

This clone was observed a single time. The chain employs TRBV29-1 and TRBJ2-7, with TRBD2 identical over 10 bases. Germline CDR1 SQVTM, CDR2 ANQGSEA. This CDR3 contains 15 residues. The V segment lost 4 bases and the J segment 6 bases; nucleotides outside the gene matches: 12. The CDR3 loop reads CSVGSGGAGAGEQYF. The CDR3 DNA reads TGCAGCGTTGGAAGCGGGGGGGCTGGGGCTGGCGAGCAGTACTTC.

The chain links TRBV27 to TRBJ2-4; D might be TRBD1 or TRBD2, each matching 5 bases. The germline V gene encodes CDR1 MNHEY and CDR2 SMNVEV (reference sequence). Deletions cut 5 bases from V and 9 bases from J, with 14 bases between. This CDR3 contains 13 residues. CDR3 in amino acids: CASSTGTAFIQYF. For the CDR3, the DNA is TGTGCCAGCAGTACCGGGACCGCGTTCATTCAGTACTTC.

This clone showed up just a few times. This sequence joins TRBV9 and TRBJ1-2; 8 bases match TRBD1. The CDR3 runs 16 residues. V gave up 3 bases and J gave up 6 bases; unmatched junction bases: 13. Germline assignment: CDR1 SGDLS and CDR2 YYNGEE. The CDR3 spells CASSAQTGVGANGYTF. CDR3 bases: TGTGCCAGCAGCGCTCAGACAGGGGTCGGTGCGAATGGCTACACCTTC.

This clone was counted a single time. V usage is TRBV6-1 and J usage is TRBJ1-6; D is unresolved. The CDR3 has 15 residues. The germline gives CDR1 MNHNS, CDR2 SASEGT. Trimming took 1 base from V and 7 from J, leaving 11 bases between them. The DNA for the CDR3 is TGTGCCAGCAGTGAAGGGGGTAAGGCAAATTCACCCCTCCACTTT. Residues: CASSEGGKANSPLHF.

This chain connects TRBV5-1 to TRBJ1-2, with D perhaps TRBD1 (6 bases). The CDR3 has 14 amino acids. Deletions cut 4 bases from V and 6 bases from J, with 16 bases between. The germline CDR1 and CDR2 sequences are SGHRS and YFSETQ. CDR3 nucleotide sequence: TGCGCCAGCAGCCCGGGACACCAAGAGAATGGCTACACCTTC. Its translation is CASSPGHQENGYTF.

This chain links TRBV7-3 with TRBJ2-5; no firm D call. CDR1 and CDR2 from the germline V gene are SGHTA and FQGTGA. Trimming took off 2 bases at V and 1 base at J, with 8 bases between the two ends. This CDR3 contains 14 residues. The CDR3 DNA reads TGTGCCAGCAGCTTATCCGACGGCCAAGAGACCCAGTACTTC. This encodes CASSLSDGQETQYF.

The chain recombines TRBV28 with TRBJ1-1, with TRBD1 matching over 10 bases. The CDR3 totals 16 residues. V gave up 4 bases and J gave up 0 bases; unmatched junction bases: 5. From germline, CDR1 is MDHEN and CDR2 SYDVKM. The CDR3: CASSSRQGALNTEAFF. The CDR3 DNA reads as TGTGCCAGCAGTTCCCGACAGGGGGCCCTGAACACTGAAGCTTTCTTT.

This sequence joins TRBV6-5 and TRBJ1-1, with a possible D match to TRBD1 (6 bases). V lost 7 bases and J lost 1, with 13 bases in between. The germline gives CDR1 MNHEY, CDR2 SVGAGI. This CDR3 has 14 amino acids. CDR3 DNA: TGTGCCAGCATGTATTCAGGGGAGAACACTGAAGCTTTCTTT. Its protein product is CASMYSGENTEAFF.

The chain links TRBV13 to TRBJ1-2; 8 bases match TRBD1. V was clipped by 6 bases and J by 4 bases; unmatched bases: 4. CDR3 length equals 13 residues. CDR1 PRHDT and CDR2 FYEKMQ come from the germline V gene (reference sequence). In nucleotides, the CDR3 is TGTGCCAGCAGTTCAGACAGGGGCTATGGCTACACCTTC. Its protein is CASSSDRGYGYTF.

This rearrangement joins TRBV11-3 to TRBJ2-3; D may be TRBD1 or TRBD2 (5 bases each). The germline gives CDR1 SGHNT, CDR2 YENEEA. The CDR3 consists of 16 residues. Trimming took 5 bases from V and 6 from J, leaving 21 bases between them. The CDR3 coding sequence is TGTGCCAGCAGCCCGACCCGGGACGCTCTAGGGGATACGCAGTATTTT. Amino acid sequence: CASSPTRDALGDTQYF.

J is TRBJ2-2 and V is TRBV4-2; 8 nucleotides agree with TRBD2. The CDR3 covers 17 residues. The J segment lost 0 bases and the V segment lost 5 bases, leaving 8 bases of the junction unmatched. Germline V gives CDR1 LGHNA, CDR2 YNFKEQ. CDR3 in amino acids: CASSSRQAGANTGELFF. CDR3 in DNA: TGTGCCAGCAGCTCCCGCCAAGCGGGGGCGAACACCGGGGAGCTGTTTTTT.

The chain links TRBV15 to TRBJ2-5, with 10 bases aligning to TRBD2. Germline values: CDR1 LNHNV, CDR2 YYDKDF (reference sequence). V gave up 1 base and J gave up 3 bases; unmatched junction bases: 8. The CDR3 covers 17 residues. The DNA of the CDR3 is TGTGCCACCAGCAGAGTTATTAGCGGGGGGCCAAAAGAGACCCAGTACTTC. Translating it yields CATSRVISGGPKETQYF.

This clone was detected once. The rearrangement links TRBV27 to TRBJ2-7; D is undetermined. CDR1 is MNHEY and CDR2 is SMNVEV in the germline V gene (reference sequence). V gave up 3 bases and J gave up 1 base, with 10 bases separating them. The CDR3 totals 14 residues. In nucleotides, the CDR3 is TGTGCCAGCAGTTTTCTCGGGCCTTCCTACGAGCAGTACTTC. This translates into CASSFLGPSYEQYF.

The table lists this clone with a count of one. The chain recombines TRBV10-3 with TRBJ2-7; no reliable D call. The CDR3 length is 12 residues. Germline V gives CDR1 ENHRY, CDR2 SYGVKD. The germline V and J ends were trimmed by 0 bases and 11 bases, with 11 bases remaining between them. The CDR3: CAISESWHGEYF. CDR3 DNA: TGTGCCATCAGTGAGTCGTGGCACGGAGAGTACTTC.

This chain uses TRBV2 with TRBJ1-2; D gene ambiguous. CDR1 is SNHLY and CDR2 is FYNNEI in the germline V gene. CDR3 size: 11 residues. V gave up 6 bases and J gave up 8 bases, with 10 bases separating them. This CDR3 is CASRDGRGYTF. Written as DNA, the CDR3 is TGTGCCAGCAGGGACGGGCGAGGCTACACCTTC. The whole variable domain, filled in from reference TRBV2 and TRBJ1-2, reads EPEVTQTPSHQVTQMGQEVILRCVPISNHLYFYWYRQILGQKVEFLVSFYNNEISEKSEIFDDQFSVERPDGSNFTLKIRSTKLEDSAMYFCASRDGRGYTFGSGTRLTVV.

In its sample, this clone was seen once. The V gene is TRBV5-1, the J gene TRBJ2-3; 12 bases line up with TRBD2. The CDR3 loop spans 18 amino acids. Germline CDR1 is SGHRS and CDR2 is YFSETQ. Trimming cost V 4 bases and J 6 bases; bases outside gene matches: 15. The CDR3 coding sequence is TGCGCCAGCAGCGTGGGGTCCTGGACTAGCGGGGCAGAGGATACGCAGTATTTT. Translating it yields CASSVGSWTSGAEDTQYF. Full variable domain (outside the CDR3, taken from reference TRBV5-1 and TRBJ2-3): KAGVTQTPRYLIKTRGQQVTLSCSPISGHRSVSWYQQTPGQGLQFLFEYFSETQRNKGNFPGRFSGRQFSNSRSEMNVSTLELGDSALYLCASSVGSWTSGAEDTQYFGPGTRLTVL.

As DNA, the CDR3 is TGTGCCAGCAGCGTAGGGGCTAGCAACACCGGGGAGCTGTTTTTT. This encodes CASSVGASNTGELFF. The V call is TRBV9, the J call TRBJ2-2; possible D gene TRBD2, 5 bases. Per the germline V gene, CDR1 is SGDLS and CDR2 is YYNGEE. CDR3 length: 15 residues. The ends were cut back, 0 bases at V and 2 bases at J, with 8 bases in the middle.

The rearrangement joins TRBV9 to TRBJ2-3; D is unclear. Germline CDR1 SGDLS, CDR2 YYNGEE. CDR3 size: 12 residues. The V gene lost 3 bases and the J gene lost 6 bases, with 8 bases spanning the gap. CDR3 DNA: TGTGCCAGCAGCGGGCTGGGGGATACGCAGTATTTT. This gives the protein CASSGLGDTQYF.

V usage is TRBV29-1 and J usage is TRBJ1-1; a weak D match, TRBD1 (5 bases). CDR1 and CDR2 (germline): SQVTM, ANQGSEA. The V and J ends lost 0 bases and 6 bases respectively, with 14 bases between them. This CDR3 is built from 14 residues. Written as DNA, the CDR3 is TGCAGCGTTGAAGACGGGCAGGGTATCTCTGAAGCTTTCTTT. Amino acid sequence: CSVEDGQGISEAFF.

This chain uses TRBV6-4 with TRBJ1-1; D is ambiguous. V dropped 0 bases and J dropped 5 bases, with 22 bases sitting between them. The CDR3 length is 18 residues. The germline gives CDR1 MRHNA, CDR2 SNTAGT. The CDR3 spells CASSDSILLGGSRTEAFF. CDR3 coding DNA: TGTGCCAGCAGTGACTCGATTTTACTTGGAGGGTCGCGTACTGAAGCTTTCTTT.

The chain combines TRBV9 with TRBJ2-5; possibly TRBD2 for D (6 bases). From germline, CDR1 is SGDLS and CDR2 YYNGEE. V lost 4 bases, J lost 2 bases, and 12 bases lay in between. The CDR3 sequence is 14 residues long. The CDR3: CASSPGGGQETQYF. The CDR3 region has the DNA TGTGCCAGCAGCCCGGGTGGGGGGCAAGAGACCCAGTACTTC.

This clone was recorded once. The rearrangement joins TRBV5-1 to TRBJ1-4, with D perhaps matching TRBD1 (5 bases). V was shortened by 0 bases and J by 5 bases, with 14 bases between the two germline ends. The germline gives CDR1 SGHRS, CDR2 YFSETQ. CDR3 length: 16 amino acids. The CDR3 DNA reads TGCGCCAGCAGCTTGGTGAAGGGGACTCGGAATGAAAAACTGTTTTTT. It codes for CASSLVKGTRNEKLFF.

This clone appeared once. This sequence joins TRBV5-1 and TRBJ2-3; a weak D match, TRBD2 (6 bases). The CDR3 has 16 amino acids. Per germline, CDR1 SGHRS and CDR2 YFSETQ. V lost 0 bases and J lost 3, with 14 bases in between. CDR3 sequence: CASSLGVGGVTDTQYF. CDR3 bases: TGCGCCAGCAGCTTGGGGGTTGGAGGGGTGACAGATACGCAGTATTTT.

This clone was seen a single time. The CDR3 sequence: CASSYGGEKLFF. In DNA form, the CDR3 reads TGTGCCAGCAGTTACGGGGGTGAAAAACTGTTTTTT. V usage is TRBV27 and J usage is TRBJ1-4; D is possibly TRBD1 (5 bases). The V gene's germline CDR1 is MNHEY and CDR2 SMNVEV (reference sequence). The CDR3 sequence is 12 residues long. Trimming removed 4 bases from V and 7 bases from J, with 7 bases in between.